The sequence of this T cell receptor (beta chain) was determined in a study of blood T cell repertoires in COVID-19. Study at large: Samples came from the United States, Italy and Spain, spanning acute and convalescent COVID-19.

The method was immunoSEQ multiplex PCR; TCRdb's version includes in-frame clones alone and lacks a portion of them. The sample records 50,000 to 65,000 clones, roughly 68% being singletons. The receptor was isolated from a woman of 80 years or more with acute or convalescent COVID-19. The specimen sequenced was peripheral blood.

The CDR3 sequence: CASSQDQGDGYTF. The CDR3 nucleotides are TGTGCCAGCAGCCAAGACCAAGGGGATGGCTACACCTTC. The chain links TRBV4-2 to TRBJ1-2; D possibly corresponds to TRBD1 (5 bases). CDR3 length equals 13 residues. V was clipped by 0 bases and J by 6 bases, with 8 bases between them. Germline V lookup: CDR1 LGHNA, CDR2 YNFKEQ.